This T cell receptor beta chain is drawn from a study of shared clonotypes between healthy human individuals. Only one count was recorded for this clone. The assay used deep level. The assay was immunoSEQ multiplex PCR, and TCRdb's table has in-frame clones only and misses some. The sample gives about 490,000 clones, 76% of which show up once; about an eighth is in the top ten. Every donor, a Caucasian adult, lived in Nashville, Tennessee. Unsorted material relied on some 90 million PBMCs as the source of genomic DNA. Sample: PBMCs. This TCR was sampled from a middle-aged woman in good health. Some clones in this sample may be carry-over from other donors' samples.

DNA of the CDR3: TGCGCCAGCAGCTTTGCTCCGGGCGAAAAACTGTTTTTT. Protein: CASSFAPGEKLFF. The chain uses TRBV5-1 and TRBJ1-4; D is unresolved. The V end was cut by 2 bases, the J end by 8 bases, with 10 bases between. CDR3 size: 13 residues. CDR1 is SGHRS and CDR2 is YFSETQ in the germline V gene. Supplemented by reference TRBV5-1 and TRBJ1-4, the full variable domain reads KAGVTQTPRYLIKTRGQQVTLSCSPISGHRSVSWYQQTPGQGLQFLFEYFSETQRNKGNFPGRFSGRQFSNSRSEMNVSTLELGDSALYLCASSFAPGEKLFFGSGTQLSVL.